This T cell receptor beta chain originates from a study of blood T cell repertoires in COVID-19. As for the study in general: The study drew acute and convalescent COVID-19 samples from the United States, Italy and Spain. T cells, B-cell-depleted T cells, or PBMCs provided the cDNA or gDNA that served as material.

Trimming took 4 bases from V and 1 from J, leaving 17 bases between them. The germline V gene encodes CDR1 SGHKS and CDR2 YYEKEE (reference sequence). This CDR3 is 16 amino acids long. As processed by the authors: It was from reference gene primer amplification that nucleated cell counts were estimated. Here immunoSEQ multiplex PCR was the method, and the copy in TCRdb shows in-frame clones only, minus some. The DNA was the basis for D and trimming; V, J and clone size are from that table. Among 80,000 or so clones, around nine tenths were seen once, and the ten largest hold less than 2.5%. The receptor comes from a man in his fifties or sixties with acute or convalescent COVID-19. The rearrangement joins TRBV5-5 to TRBJ1-1; TRBD1 is a possible D gene (5 bases). Sequencing was performed on peripheral blood. As DNA, the CDR3 is TGTGCCAGCAGCCGCGGGGATCTGGGACGGAACACTGAAGCTTTCTTT. Translated, it gives CASSRGDLGRNTEAFF.